This T cell receptor beta chain was identified during a study of CD8 T cells in ankylosing spondylitis. Points on this clonotype: Its specificity is unknown.

V shed 4 bases and J shed 1 base, with 10 bases lying between them. The length of the CDR3 is 14 residues. The germline CDR1 and CDR2 sequences are DFQATT and SNEGSKA (reference sequence). Study-level points and caveats: Reportedly, disease-linked clones are significantly enriched in ankylosing spondylitis patients' matched synovial fluid. Earlier authors reported some of these motif variants in reactive arthritis synovial fluid and blood.

MiXCR was run by TCRdb on the 5' RACE reads, yielding one entry per CDR3 protein. The sample yields 380,000 or so distinct CDR3 sequences, about 20% seen once. The chain combines TRBV20-1 with TRBJ2-2; D unclear. The TCR comes from a male donor with ankylosing spondylitis or in good health (not recorded which). The sample taken for sequencing was blood, either unsorted or a sorted T cell fraction (not recorded which). CDR3 protein: CSAKQMKNTGELFF. Written as DNA, the CDR3 is TGCAGTGCTAAACAAATGAAGAACACCGGGGAGCTGTTTTTT.